Listed below are T cell receptor beta chains from one sample, sequenced in a study of Graves' ophthalmopathy and Graves' hyperthyroidism. TCRdb analysed the multiplex PCR reads with MiXCR anew, one entry per CDR3 protein. The data hold about 700,000 distinct CDR3 sequences, with approximately 40% observed a single time. Material: peripheral blood. The receptors shown here come from an adult man with Graves' ophthalmopathy. Each CDR3 is given with its conserved first and last residue. D genes are given only for firm matches. Clone sizes are given selectively: once, few, many, or a class where the clone is expanded.

j_call,clone_size,d_call,v_call,cdr3_nt,cdr3_aa
TRBJ1-1,many,-,TRBV29-1,TGCAGCGTTGGCGGAAGGGCTGAAGCTTTCTTT,CSVGGRAEAFF
TRBJ2-7,-,TRBD1,TRBV11-2,TGTGCCAGCAGCGTAGCTTTCGGGGACAGGGGTTCGTCCGAGCAGTACTTC,CASSVAFGDRGSSEQYF
TRBJ1-4,many,-,TRBV20-1,TGCAGTGCTAGACCAAGGGCGTCCCCCGAGGAAAAACTGTTTTTT,CSARPRASPEEKLFF
TRBJ1-2,-,TRBD1,TRBV10-3,TGTGCCAGCGACAAGGACAGGGGGCTTTTGGGCTACACCTTC,CASDKDRGLLGYTF
TRBJ1-2,many,TRBD1,TRBV12-3/TRBV12-4,TGTGCCAGCAGAAATAGTCCCGGGACAGGTACCTATGGCTACACCTTC,CASRNSPGTGTYGYTF
TRBJ2-2,few,TRBD2,TRBV5-1,TGCGCCAGCAGCGGACTAGCGGGAGACGCCGGGGAGCTGTTTTTT,CASSGLAGDAGELFF
TRBJ2-6,many,TRBD2,TRBV24-1,TGTGCCACCAGTGATTCTCGACTAGCGGGAGCTGGGGCCAACGTCCTGACTTTC,CATSDSRLAGAGANVLTF
TRBJ1-4,-,TRBD1,TRBV7-9,TGCGCCAGCAGCAAGCCAGGGGGCGATGAAAAACTGTTTTTT,CASSKPGGDEKLFF
TRBJ2-7,many,TRBD1,TRBV29-1,TGCAGCGTTGATAGGACAGGGTTGTACGAGCAGTACTTC,CSVDRTGLYEQYF
TRBJ1-6,-,-,TRBV28,TGTGCCAGCAGTTTACCCGGGTCCCAATATAATTCACCCCTCCACTTT,CASSLPGSQYNSPLHF
TRBJ1-6,-,-,TRBV4-1,TGCGCCAGCAGCCAAGGACAGCCCCCCCACTTT,CASSQGQPPHF
TRBJ2-2,few,-,TRBV19,TGTGCCAGTAGTATCGGCGGGAAAGTTATCGGGGAGCTGTTTTTT,CASSIGGKVIGELFF
TRBJ2-2,-,-,TRBV25-1,TGTGCCAGCAGCGGAGCTGCCTTTTTCGGGACCACTGGCGGGGAGCTGTTTTTT,CASSGAAFFGTTGGELFF
TRBJ1-1,-,TRBD1,TRBV19,TGTGCCAGTAGTATGGGGACAGGGAGGACGACTGAAGCTTTCTTT,CASSMGTGRTTEAFF
TRBJ2-5,many,-,TRBV20-1,TGCAGTGCTAGCGGGGCAGGTTCCCAAGAGACCCAGTACTTC,CSASGAGSQETQYF
TRBJ1-2,-,TRBD1,TRBV10-3,TGTGCCATCAGGTCAACAGGGGAGGGGATCTATGGCTACACCTTC,CAIRSTGEGIYGYTF
TRBJ2-6,-,-,TRBV29-1,TGCAGCGTTCTGGTTGGCTCTGGGGCCAACGTCCTGACTTTC,CSVLVGSGANVLTF
TRBJ1-6,-,-,TRBV10-3,TGTGCCAGCAGTTACGGGGGAAGGCAGGGCCTGTACTCACCCCTCCACTTT,CASSYGGRQGLYSPLHF
TRBJ1-1,-,-,TRBV6-5,TGTGCCAGCAATTCCTTGGGGGGGGCTGAAGCTTTCTTT,CASNSLGGAEAFF
TRBJ1-2,-,-,TRBV25-1,TGTGCCAGCAGTGAAGGACTAGCGGGTCAAAACTCTGGCTACACCTTC,CASSEGLAGQNSGYTF
TRBJ1-1,many,TRBD1,TRBV10-2,TGCGCCACCCTATCTGGGACAGGGAGGACTGAAGCTTTCTTT,CATLSGTGRTEAFF
TRBJ2-6,few,-,TRBV4-3,TGCGCCAGCAGCCAAGATACTGGGGCCAACGTCCTGACTTTC,CASSQDTGANVLTF
TRBJ2-7,-,TRBD2,TRBV7-2,TGTGCCAGCAGCAAGGGGACTAGCAACTACGGGCAGTACTTC,CASSKGTSNYGQYF
TRBJ2-7,-,-,TRBV15,TGTGCCACCAGCAGGAACAGGGTCGACGAGCAGTACTTC,CATSRNRVDEQYF
TRBJ2-3,-,-,TRBV2,TGTGCCAGCAGTGAGAGTCGGGTCCACACAGATACGCAGTATTTT,CASSESRVHTDTQYF
TRBJ2-7,-,TRBD1,TRBV5-5,TGTGCCAGCAGCAGGACAGGTCCCCAAGCGCACGAGCAGTACTTC,CASSRTGPQAHEQYF
TRBJ2-2,-,-,TRBV24-1,TGTGCCACCAGTGATCCGAGCCAGGGGGAGCTGTTTTTT,CATSDPSQGELFF
TRBJ2-3,-,TRBD2,TRBV7-2,TGTGCCAGCAGCCACCAACTAGCGGGAGCCGATACGCAGTATTTT,CASSHQLAGADTQYF
TRBJ1-5,once,-,TRBV7-9,TGTGCCAGCAGTTTAGTGGGGGCGCGGAGCAATCAGCCCCAGCATTTT,CASSLVGARSNQPQHF
TRBJ1-5,many,TRBD1,TRBV29-1,TGCAGCGTTGGGGAGGGACAGAACAATCAGCCCCAGCATTTT,CSVGEGQNNQPQHF
TRBJ2-7,few,-,TRBV20-1,TGCAGTGCTGACCTTAGGACGGCTTCCTACGAGCAGTACTTC,CSADLRTASYEQYF
TRBJ1-1,-,-,TRBV20-1,TGCAGTGCCCGACCGGGGGTCCCTGAAGCTTTCTTT,CSARPGVPEAFF
TRBJ1-1,many,-,TRBV7-9,TGTGCCAGCAGCTTGTTAGGCACTGAAGCTTTCTTT,CASSLLGTEAFF
TRBJ2-7,-,-,TRBV10-3,TGTGCCAGCAGTGAATCTGAGGGATCCACCTACGAGCAGTACTTC,CASSESEGSTYEQYF
TRBJ1-2,few,TRBD1,TRBV7-9,TGTGCCAGCAGCTCACAGGGGGCAATGGGCTACACCTTC,CASSSQGAMGYTF
TRBJ2-7,-,TRBD1,TRBV29-1,TGTGCCTGGAGTGTCGGGACAGGGAGAAACTACGAGCAGTACTTC,CAWSVGTGRNYEQYF
TRBJ2-7,many,TRBD2,TRBV7-2,TGTGCCAGCAGCCCTACTAGCGGGAGAAGCTACGAGCAGTACTTC,CASSPTSGRSYEQYF
TRBJ2-2,-,-,TRBV10-3,TGTGCCAGCAAGGCAGGAAACACCGGGGAGCTGTTTTTT,CASKAGNTGELFF
TRBJ1-1,-,-,TRBV7-2,TGTGCCAGCAGCAAGGGGGGAGAGACTGAAGCTTTCTTT,CASSKGGETEAFF
TRBJ1-2,few,TRBD1,TRBV20-1,TGCAGTGCTAGCCCCCGAGGCCAGGGGGGCTTCTTCTATGGCTACACCTTC,CSASPRGQGGFFYGYTF
TRBJ1-2,many,-,TRBV29-1,TGCAGCGTTGTTTGGGACTATGGCTACACCTTC,CSVVWDYGYTF
TRBJ2-6,many,-,TRBV6-5,TGTGCCAGCAGCTCCGGGACGGCTGGGGCCAACGTCCTGACTTTC,CASSSGTAGANVLTF
TRBJ2-5,-,-,TRBV25-1,TGTGCCAGCAGTTTCCCGCAGGGTCTCCAAGAGACCCAGTACTTC,CASSFPQGLQETQYF
TRBJ2-7,few,TRBD1,TRBV7-8,TGTGCCAGCAGCTTCCCTGCGGGACAGGACAACTACGAGCAGTACTTC,CASSFPAGQDNYEQYF
TRBJ1-5,-,-,TRBV2,TGTGCCAGCAGTGAAGCCTCGGGAGGTGCCGGGCAGCCCCAGCATTTT,CASSEASGGAGQPQHF
TRBJ1-1,many,TRBD1,TRBV19,TGTGCCAGTACTTACCAGGGGGGACGGGACACTGAAGCTTTCTTT,CASTYQGGRDTEAFF
TRBJ1-4,once,-,TRBV7-9,TGTGCCAGCAGCGACCGGGACATCTTACAAAAACTGTTTTTT,CASSDRDILQKLFF
TRBJ2-7,many,TRBD1,TRBV7-8,TGTGCCAGCAGCTCCGGGACAGGGGCCTATGCGCAGTACTTC,CASSSGTGAYAQYF